The rows below give T cell receptor beta chains drawn from one sample of a study of metastatic and nonmetastatic thyroid tumors. Using MiXCR, TCRdb re-called clones from the PCR reads. The sample lists some 38,000 clones, approximately 44% occurring once. Sequenced sample: tumor tissue. The receptor set was obtained from a male donor with papillary thyroid cancer or a benign thyroid nodule (not recorded which). Some clones in this sample may be carry-over from other donors' samples. CDR3s include the opening cysteine and the closing phenylalanine or tryptophan. Fields, in order: CDR3 DNA, CDR3 protein, D gene, V gene, clone size, J gene. A D gene is named only where the DNA matches it firmly. Size is stated for part of the rows, as once, few or many counts, or as a class when the clone is expanded.

cdr3_nt: TGTGCCAGCAGCTTAGTCGGGGTGAGGGCTTCTGGAAACACCATATATTTT
cdr3_aa: CASSLVGVRASGNTIYF
d_call: NA
v_call: TRBV11-2
clone_size: NA
j_call: TRBJ1-3

cdr3_nt: TGCGCCAGCAGCCCGGATCTTACCCGACCCTACGAGCAGTACTTC
cdr3_aa: CASSPDLTRPYEQYF
d_call: NA
v_call: TRBV5-1
clone_size: NA
j_call: TRBJ2-7

cdr3_nt: TGTGCCAGCAGCTCAGGACAGGGGGTTTACGAGCAGTACTTC
cdr3_aa: CASSSGQGVYEQYF
d_call: TRBD1
v_call: TRBV11-2
clone_size: NA
j_call: TRBJ2-7

cdr3_nt: TGTGCCAGCAGCTTAATTATGGGCGGGGAGCTGTTTTTT
cdr3_aa: CASSLIMGGELFF
d_call: NA
v_call: TRBV7-9
clone_size: NA
j_call: TRBJ2-2

cdr3_nt: TGTGCCAGCAGCATGACAGAGTCTGACGAGCAGTACTTC
cdr3_aa: CASSMTESDEQYF
d_call: NA
v_call: TRBV7-2
clone_size: NA
j_call: TRBJ2-7

cdr3_nt: TGTGCCATCAGTGAGAATTGGCTAGCGGGAGGTGACGAGCAGTACTTC
cdr3_aa: CAISENWLAGGDEQYF
d_call: TRBD2
v_call: TRBV10-3
clone_size: NA
j_call: TRBJ2-7

cdr3_nt: TGCGCCAGCAGCTTGGCCGCGACAGGGGGCAGAGGTAGCACTGAAGCTTTCTTT
cdr3_aa: CASSLAATGGRGSTEAFF
d_call: TRBD1
v_call: TRBV5-1
clone_size: NA
j_call: TRBJ1-1

cdr3_nt: TGTGCCAGTAGTGTCTACGAACCCGGTGGCGGGGAGCTGTTTTTT
cdr3_aa: CASSVYEPGGGELFF
d_call: NA
v_call: TRBV19
clone_size: few
j_call: TRBJ2-2

cdr3_nt: TGTGCCAGCAGACCGACCAGCTCTGGAAACACCATATATTTT
cdr3_aa: CASRPTSSGNTIYF
d_call: NA
v_call: TRBV7-2
clone_size: NA
j_call: TRBJ1-3

cdr3_nt: TGTGCCTGGAGTGTAGGCGCAGGGGGCCGGGGCTATGGCTACACCTTC
cdr3_aa: CAWSVGAGGRGYGYTF
d_call: TRBD1
v_call: TRBV30
clone_size: NA
j_call: TRBJ1-2

cdr3_nt: TGTGCCAGCAGCCGTGGGACAGGTGGTAATGAGCAGTTCTTC
cdr3_aa: CASSRGTGGNEQFF
d_call: TRBD1
v_call: TRBV7-2
clone_size: NA
j_call: TRBJ2-1

cdr3_nt: TGTGCCAGCAGTTTTCAGTTTTCACCCCTCCACTTT
cdr3_aa: CASSFQFSPLHF
d_call: NA
v_call: TRBV12-3/TRBV12-4
clone_size: few
j_call: TRBJ1-6

cdr3_nt: TGTGCCAGCAGCGGAGACACTAACTACGAGCAGTACTTC
cdr3_aa: CASSGDTNYEQYF
d_call: NA
v_call: TRBV9
clone_size: few
j_call: TRBJ2-7

cdr3_nt: TGTGCCAGCAGTGGACTAGCGGGCCCAGATACGCAGTATTTT
cdr3_aa: CASSGLAGPDTQYF
d_call: TRBD2
v_call: TRBV6-1
clone_size: medium-sized
j_call: TRBJ2-3

cdr3_nt: TGTGCCAGCAGTGCACAGGGATTTAACTATGGCTACACCTTC
cdr3_aa: CASSAQGFNYGYTF
d_call: NA
v_call: TRBV28
clone_size: few
j_call: TRBJ1-2

cdr3_nt: TGCAGTGCTAGACTCGGACAGGGCATTTTTGGGGAGACCCAGTACTTC
cdr3_aa: CSARLGQGIFGETQYF
d_call: TRBD1
v_call: TRBV20-1
clone_size: NA
j_call: TRBJ2-5

cdr3_nt: TGTGCCAGCAGTTCTGGGGTTATTGACTCCCGCCGGCACTATGGCTACACCTTC
cdr3_aa: CASSSGVIDSRRHYGYTF
d_call: NA
v_call: TRBV12-3/TRBV12-4
clone_size: NA
j_call: TRBJ1-2

cdr3_nt: TGTGCCAGTAACCAGGGGTCGCAAGGAAACACCATATATTTT
cdr3_aa: CASNQGSQGNTIYF
d_call: NA
v_call: TRBV19
clone_size: few
j_call: TRBJ1-3

cdr3_nt: TGTGCCAGCAGTGTGGAGACTAGCGGCTCCTACGAGCAGTACTTC
cdr3_aa: CASSVETSGSYEQYF
d_call: TRBD2
v_call: TRBV6-1
clone_size: NA
j_call: TRBJ2-7

cdr3_nt: TGTGCCAGCAGGGTTAACCCCCTGAACACCGGGGAGCTGTTTTTT
cdr3_aa: CASRVNPLNTGELFF
d_call: NA
v_call: TRBV6-1
clone_size: NA
j_call: TRBJ2-2

cdr3_nt: TGTGCCAGCAGTTTCACAGGGACGGGAGGCTACACCTTC
cdr3_aa: CASSFTGTGGYTF
d_call: NA
v_call: TRBV27
clone_size: few
j_call: TRBJ1-2

cdr3_nt: TGTGCCAGCAGCTCGGGACAGGGATCGTCTAACTATGGCTACACCTTC
cdr3_aa: CASSSGQGSSNYGYTF
d_call: TRBD1
v_call: TRBV5-5
clone_size: NA
j_call: TRBJ1-2

cdr3_nt: TGTGCCACGACGATAACAAACACCGGGGAGCTGTTTTTT
cdr3_aa: CATTITNTGELFF
d_call: NA
v_call: TRBV28
clone_size: few
j_call: TRBJ2-2

cdr3_nt: TGCAGTGCTGGGCCTCTGAGGGACAGGGGTGGCTATGGCTACACCTTC
cdr3_aa: CSAGPLRDRGGYGYTF
d_call: TRBD1
v_call: TRBV20-1
clone_size: NA
j_call: TRBJ1-2

cdr3_nt: TGTGCCAGCAGTTACCCTCCCGGACAGTCGGATGGCTACACCTTC
cdr3_aa: CASSYPPGQSDGYTF
d_call: NA
v_call: TRBV6-2/TRBV6-3
clone_size: NA
j_call: TRBJ1-2